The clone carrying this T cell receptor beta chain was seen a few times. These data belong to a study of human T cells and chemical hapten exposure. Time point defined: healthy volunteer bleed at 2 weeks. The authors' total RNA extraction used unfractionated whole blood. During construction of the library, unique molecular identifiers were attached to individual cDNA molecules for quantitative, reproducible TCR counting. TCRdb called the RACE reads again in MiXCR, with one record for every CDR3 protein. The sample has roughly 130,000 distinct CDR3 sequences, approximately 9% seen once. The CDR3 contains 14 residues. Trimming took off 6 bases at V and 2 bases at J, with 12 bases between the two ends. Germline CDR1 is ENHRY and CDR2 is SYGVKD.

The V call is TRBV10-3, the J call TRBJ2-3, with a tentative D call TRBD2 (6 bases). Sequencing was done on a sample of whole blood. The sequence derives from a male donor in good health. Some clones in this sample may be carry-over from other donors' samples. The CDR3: CAIRREVTTDTQYF. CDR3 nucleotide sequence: TGTGCCATCAGGAGGGAGGTCACCACAGATACGCAGTATTTT.